This note documents a single TCR beta chain sequence. This specimen belongs to a study of blood T cell repertoires in COVID-19. Turning to the study itself: The study drew acute and convalescent COVID-19 samples from the United States, Italy and Spain. The cDNA or gDNA used as material had been derived from T cells, B-cell-depleted T cells, or PBMCs.

Looked up from germline, CDR1 is SGHVS and CDR2 is FQNEAQ. This CDR3 has 15 amino acids. V shed 1 base and J 4 bases; nucleotides not matched to a gene: 1. Methods used by the authors: Amplification from reference gene primers served as the basis for estimated nucleated cell counts. Clones were read by immunoSEQ multiplex PCR, and TCRdb kept only the in-frame ones, dropping some. The V and J calls and clone size are taken from that table; D and trimming were inferred from the DNA. The table shows more than 85,000 clones, with roughly 92% occurring only once. The source is a man aged 70-80 years with acute or convalescent COVID-19. This chain uses TRBV7-8 with TRBJ1-5; TRBD1 agrees at 10 bases. The source material was peripheral blood. The CDR3 loop is CASSLVGQGNQPQHF. The CDR3 DNA reads as TGTGCCAGCAGCTTAGTGGGACAGGGGAATCAGCCCCAGCATTTT. Using reference TRBV7-8 and TRBJ1-5 for the parts outside the CDR3, the full variable domain is GAGVSQSPRYKVAKRGQDVALRCDPISGHVSLFWYQQALGQGPEFLTYFQNEAQLDKSGLPSDRFFAERPEGSVSTLKIQRTQQEDSAVYLCASSLVGQGNQPQHFGDGTRLSIL.